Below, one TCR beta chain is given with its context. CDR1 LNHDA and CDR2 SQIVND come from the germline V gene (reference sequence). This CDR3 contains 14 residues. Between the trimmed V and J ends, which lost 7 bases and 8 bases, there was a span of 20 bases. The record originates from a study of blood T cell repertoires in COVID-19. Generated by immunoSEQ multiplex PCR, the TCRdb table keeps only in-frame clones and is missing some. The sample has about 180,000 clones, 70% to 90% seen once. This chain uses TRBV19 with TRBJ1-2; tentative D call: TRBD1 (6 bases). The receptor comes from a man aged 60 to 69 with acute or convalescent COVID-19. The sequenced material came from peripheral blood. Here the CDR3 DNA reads TGTGCCAGTACATCGGACAGTCGTCTATCGGGCTACACCTTC. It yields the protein CASTSDSRLSGYTF.